The 31 T cell receptor beta chains below all came from one sample that was sequenced in a study of T cell responses to AZD1222 COVID-19 vaccine. This table comes from immunoSEQ multiplex PCR, and its TCRdb copy is limited to in-frame clones, with some not included. This repertoire shows some 19,000 clones, roughly 82% found once; its top ten account for 40% to 55%. The sample consisted of peripheral blood, taken on day 0 of AZD1222 vaccination. Every receptor here comes from an adult in good health.

The V and J genes are TRBV13 and TRBJ1-1; D may be TRBD1 (5 bases). V dropped 5 bases and J dropped 0 bases, with 28 bases sitting between them. CDR3 length: 20 residues. CDR1 PRHDT and CDR2 FYEKMQ come from the germline V gene (reference sequence). The CDR3 DNA follows: TGTGCCAGCAGCCCTGCGGACACCCCGGGACGGGGTTTTATGAACACTGAAGCTTTCTTT. Translation gives CASSPADTPGRGFMNTEAFF.

This chain uses TRBV3-1 (or the pseudogene TRBV3-2) with TRBJ1-2, with 7 bases aligning to TRBD1. Germline-derived CDR1 and CDR2 are LGHDT and YNNKEL (reference sequence). The CDR3 is made up of 15 amino acids. Unmatched junction bases numbered 11, after V lost 2 bases and J lost 8 bases. As DNA, the CDR3 is TGTGCCAGCAGCCAATCTGACAGGGCCCTGGGCGGCTACACCTTC. This codes for CASSQSDRALGGYTF.

This clone has a single count. This sequence joins TRBV5-5 and TRBJ2-3; D not certain. The CDR3 is 15 amino acids. With 7 bases removed from V and 0 bases from J, the gap between germline ends came to 15 bases. From germline, CDR1 is SGHKS and CDR2 YYEKEE (reference sequence). The CDR3 DNA reads as TGTGCCAGCTCATTATGGGGTCCCAGCACAGATACGCAGTATTTT. Amino acid sequence: CASSLWGPSTDTQYF.

The chain recombines TRBV6-6 with TRBJ2-5; TRBD1 matches 8 bases. The CDR3 extends over 13 amino acids. The germline gives CDR1 MNHNY, CDR2 SVGAGI (reference sequence). Trimming removed 5 bases from V and 2 bases from J; junction bases left unmatched: 1. For the CDR3, the DNA is TGTGCCAGCAGTGGACAGGGTCAAGAGACCCAGTACTTC. It yields the protein CASSGQGQETQYF.

The V and J genes are TRBV6-5 and TRBJ2-1, with 7 bases identical to TRBD1. V shed 6 bases, J shed 9 bases, and the junction held 8 bases outside the gene matches. The germline V gene has CDR1 MNHEY and CDR2 SVGAGI. The CDR3 has 13 residues. This CDR3 is CASSDRVLGEQFF. The CDR3 coding sequence is TGTGCCAGCAGCGACAGGGTTCTCGGTGAGCAGTTCTTC.

This clone is categorized as medium-sized (0.01 to 0.1%). The chain carries TRBV28 and TRBJ2-2; tentative D call: TRBD1 (5 bases). From germline, CDR1 is MDHEN and CDR2 SYDVKM. V was trimmed by 3 bases and J by 5 bases, leaving 7 bases between them. There are 13 residues in the CDR3. The CDR3 spells CASSFKGTGELFF. In DNA, the CDR3 is TGTGCCAGCAGTTTTAAGGGGACCGGGGAGCTGTTTTTT.

The genes are TRBV7-9 and TRBJ2-1; TRBD1 agrees at 8 bases. Germline V CDR1 and CDR2: SEHNR, FQNEAQ (reference sequence). There are 15 residues in the CDR3. V was clipped by 5 bases and J by 4 bases; unmatched bases: 7. The CDR3 DNA sequence: TGTGCCAGCAGCGCGGGACAGGCCAAATACAATGAGCAGTTCTTC. This gives the protein CASSAGQAKYNEQFF.

V gene TRBV19 combines with J gene TRBJ2-1; 10 bases match TRBD2. Germline-derived CDR1 and CDR2 are LNHDA and SQIVND (reference sequence). V was clipped by 3 bases and J by 4 bases; unmatched bases: 6. CDR3 length: 16 amino acids. Written as DNA, the CDR3 is TGTGCCAGTAGTATCCAAGGACTAGCGGCATACAATGAGCAGTTCTTC. This translates into CASSIQGLAAYNEQFF.

CDR3 DNA sequence: TGTGCCAGCAGCTCGGGCGAGCAGTACTTC. This sequence encodes CASSSGEQYF. The chain recombines TRBV7-8 with TRBJ2-7; D unresolved. There are 10 residues in the CDR3. Germline V gene data show CDR1 as SGHVS and CDR2 as FQNEAQ. Trimming stripped 4 bases from V and 6 bases from J, with 4 bases between. The full variable domain, with the rest looked up from reference TRBV7-8 and TRBJ2-7, is GAGVSQSPRYKVAKRGQDVALRCDPISGHVSLFWYQQALGQGPEFLTYFQNEAQLDKSGLPSDRFFAERPEGSVSTLKIQRTQQEDSAVYLCASSSGEQYFGPGTRLTVT.

V usage is TRBV7-8 and J usage is TRBJ2-5; tentative D call: TRBD2 (6 bases). The V gene's germline CDR1 is SGHVS and CDR2 FQNEAQ. V dropped 4 bases and J dropped 4 bases, with 10 bases sitting between them. CDR3 size: 13 residues. The DNA for the CDR3 is TGTGCCAGCAGCTCATGGAGGGGAGAGACCCAGTACTTC. This encodes CASSSWRGETQYF.

The chain employs TRBV7-2 and TRBJ1-1; TRBD1 might be the D (5 bases). Trimming left V 5 bases short and J 0 bases short, with 10 bases between. Germline CDR1 is SGHTA and CDR2 is FQGNSA. The CDR3 is 14 residues long. The DNA of the CDR3 is TGTGCCAGCAGCGCACAGGCTTTGAACACTGAAGCTTTCTTT. Translation: CASSAQALNTEAFF.

The V gene is TRBV6-2 or TRBV6-3, the J gene TRBJ2-1; 7 positions match TRBD2. J lost 3 bases, V lost 2 bases, and 7 bases had no gene match. Germline V CDR1 and CDR2: MNHEY, SVGEGT. The CDR3 loop spans 16 amino acids. The CDR3 sequence: CASSYSVGLLYNEQFF. CDR3 coding DNA: TGTGCCAGCAGTTACAGCGTGGGACTACTCTACAATGAGCAGTTCTTC.

The chain is built from TRBV6-5 and TRBJ1-2, with D uncertain. V lost 0 bases and J 0 bases, leaving 8 bases between the germline ends. Germline values: CDR1 MNHEY, CDR2 SVGAGI. CDR3 length: 15 residues. The DNA of the CDR3 is TGTGCCAGCAGTTACTCGGCAGCTACTAACTATGGCTACACCTTC. Its protein is CASSYSAATNYGYTF.

This clone turned up a few times. The chain is built from TRBV5-3 and TRBJ2-1; D is unclear. TRBV5-3 is an ORF for which the function is uncertain. Trimming took off 7 bases at V and 1 base at J, with 21 bases between the two ends. The CDR3 loop spans 17 amino acids. Written as DNA, the CDR3 is TGTGCCAGAGCAGCCCTACATCTGGACGATTCCTACAATGAGCAGTTCTTC. It yields the protein CARAALHLDDSYNEQFF.

This chain connects TRBV11-2 to TRBJ2-5; 9 nucleotides match TRBD2. V lost 4 bases and J lost 5; bases outside the gene matches: 11. The CDR3 is 16 residues long. Germline V lookup: CDR1 SGHAT, CDR2 FQNNGV. CDR3 DNA sequence: TGTGCCAGCAGCTACGAGAGGTCGGGACTAGCTGAGACCCAGTACTTC. It codes for CASSYERSGLAETQYF.

The V and J genes are TRBV28 and TRBJ2-1, with TRBD2 matching over 8 bases. The trim removed 6 bases at V and 3 bases at J, leaving 4 bases unmatched. The CDR3 loop spans 14 amino acids. Germline V CDR1 and CDR2: MDHEN, SYDVKM. CDR3 residues: CASRTGGNYNEQFF. CDR3 in DNA: TGTGCCAGCAGAACGGGGGGGAACTACAATGAGCAGTTCTTC.

The genes are TRBV7-6 and TRBJ2-7, with TRBD1 matching 10 bases. With V trimmed by 5 bases and J by 2 bases, 12 bases remained unmatched. The CDR3 length is 17 residues. Germline V lookup: CDR1 SGHVS, CDR2 FNYEAQ. The CDR3 spells CASSPLSGTGETYEQYF. CDR3 coding DNA: TGTGCCAGCAGCCCCTTAAGCGGGACAGGGGAAACCTACGAGCAGTACTTC.

This CDR3 is CASSQDKVAGTQYF. CDR3 sequence (DNA): TGCGCCAGCAGCCAAGATAAGGTAGCGGGTACGCAGTATTTT. The J gene is TRBJ2-3, the V gene TRBV4-3; 7 bases are shared with TRBD2. Germline CDR1 reads LGHNA; CDR2 reads YSLEER. The CDR3 is 14 residues long. The V and J ends lost 0 bases and 8 bases, in that order; junction bases with no gene match: 5.

This sequence joins TRBV28 and TRBJ1-4, with no clear D. The CDR3 spans 14 residues. CDR1 MDHEN and CDR2 SYDVKM come from the germline V gene. Trimming pared 6 bases from V and 4 bases from J, leaving 12 bases between. The CDR3, as DNA: TGTGCCAGCAGCCCGAGAAGGATTAATGAAAAACTGTTTTTT. Encoded protein: CASSPRRINEKLFF.

The chain combines TRBV3-1 (or the pseudogene TRBV3-2) with TRBJ2-3; 12 bases are a match to TRBD2. Germline loops: CDR1 LGHDT, CDR2 YNNKEL (reference sequence). V gave up 3 bases and J gave up 4 bases; unmatched junction bases: 5. The CDR3 sequence is 16 residues long. The CDR3 DNA reads as TGTGCCAGCAGCCAGCTGACTAGCGGGAGCTCAGATACGCAGTATTTT. Amino acid sequence: CASSQLTSGSSDTQYF.

The J gene is TRBJ1-4, the V gene TRBV28; no reliable D call. The germline CDR1 and CDR2 sequences are MDHEN and SYDVKM. The ends were cut back, 5 bases at V and 4 bases at J, with 11 bases in the middle. The CDR3 has 14 amino acids. CDR3: CASSPRLVNEKLFF. The CDR3 DNA sequence: TGTGCCAGCAGTCCTCGGTTGGTTAATGAAAAACTGTTTTTT. Full variable domain (outside the CDR3, taken from reference TRBV28 and TRBJ1-4): DVKVTQSSRYLVKRTGEKVFLECVQDMDHENMFWYRQDPGLGLRLIYFSYDVKMKEKGDIPEGYSVSREKKERFSLILESASTNQTSMYLCASSPRLVNEKLFFGSGTQLSVL.

V gene TRBV28 combines with J gene TRBJ1-2; D gene unclear. The germline V gene has CDR1 MDHEN and CDR2 SYDVKM. V dropped 6 bases and J dropped 0 bases, with 8 bases sitting between them. CDR3 length equals 13 residues. The CDR3 DNA sequence: TGTGCCAGCAGGACTTTCTCTAACTATGGCTACACCTTC. Translated: CASRTFSNYGYTF.

The CDR3 protein is CASSLASVAKNIQYF. In nucleotides, the CDR3 is TGTGCCAGCAGTTTAGCCTCAGTAGCCAAAAACATTCAGTACTTC. The chain has TRBV28 and TRBJ2-4; D remains unclear. Germline V gene sequence: CDR1 MDHEN, CDR2 SYDVKM. Trimming left V 2 bases short and J 0 bases short, with 8 bases between. The CDR3 covers 15 residues.

This clone came up once. The V gene is TRBV14, the J gene TRBJ2-1; 8 bases map to TRBD2. The V gene end was trimmed by 1 base and the J gene end by 2 bases; junction bases not matched to a gene: 7. The CDR3 is made up of 17 amino acids. CDR1 SGHDN and CDR2 FVKESK come from the germline V gene. The CDR3: CASSQGPSGGPYNEQFF. The CDR3 nucleotides read TGTGCCAGCAGCCAAGGGCCGAGCGGGGGCCCCTACAATGAGCAGTTCTTC. The full variable domain, rest sourced from reference TRBV14 and TRBJ2-1, is EAGVTQFPSHSVIEKGQTVTLRCDPISGHDNLYWYRRVMGKEIKFLLHFVKESKQDESGMPNNRFLAERTGGTYSTLKVQPAELEDSGVYFCASSQGPSGGPYNEQFFGPGTRLTVL.

In the case of this clone: Other nucleotide sequences from this sample produce the same CDR3. The rearrangement links TRBV5-5 to TRBJ1-1, with D hard to call. In germline, CDR1 is SGHKS, CDR2 YYEKEE (reference sequence). This CDR3 has 11 amino acids. The ends were cut back, 1 base at V and 6 bases at J, with 4 bases in the middle. The CDR3 loop is CASSLRAEAFF. The DNA for the CDR3 is TGTGCCAGCAGCTTGCGCGCTGAAGCTTTCTTT.

The DNA of the CDR3 is TGTGCCAGCAGTTTTACGAATGGTGGTGCTGAAGCTTTCTTT. Its translation is CASSFTNGGAEAFF. The V gene is TRBV27, the J gene TRBJ1-1; no firm D call. The CDR3 contains 14 residues. V lost 3 bases and J 6 bases, leaving 14 bases between the germline ends. Germline values: CDR1 MNHEY, CDR2 SMNVEV (reference sequence).

The chain is built from TRBV4-2 and TRBJ2-3; the match to TRBD2 covers 11 bases. Per the germline V gene, CDR1 is LGHNA and CDR2 is YNFKEQ. The CDR3 is 18 residues long. V trimming: 0 bases; J trimming: 6 bases; junction bases outside the gene matches: 11. The CDR3 region is CASSQDSLAGGRVDTQYF. In nucleotides, the CDR3 is TGTGCCAGCAGCCAAGATAGTCTAGCGGGGGGTAGGGTGGATACGCAGTATTTT.

The rearrangement uses TRBV7-9 and TRBJ2-7; 9 positions agree with TRBD1. Per germline, CDR1 SEHNR and CDR2 FQNEAQ (reference sequence). The CDR3 has 14 residues. Trimming cost V 4 bases and J 6 bases; bases outside gene matches: 7. The CDR3 spells CASSSGTGTFEQYF. DNA of the CDR3: TGTGCCAGCAGCTCCGGGACAGGGACCTTCGAGCAGTACTTC.

The J gene is TRBJ2-4, the V gene TRBV27; 12 nucleotides match TRBD2. Germline trimming cut 4 bases from V and 0 bases from J; bases unmatched to any gene: 10. The CDR3 is made up of 19 amino acids. Germline CDR1 is MNHEY and CDR2 is SMNVEV (reference sequence). The CDR3 region is CASSSLGLAGSRAKNIQYF. DNA for the CDR3: TGTGCCAGCAGTTCACTCGGACTAGCGGGGTCCCGAGCCAAAAACATTCAGTACTTC.

This clone was detected a few times. V and J are TRBV28 and TRBJ1-2, with a weak D call TRBD1 (5 bases). The V end was cut by 8 bases, the J end by 0 bases, with 16 bases between. The germline gives CDR1 MDHEN, CDR2 SYDVKM. The length of the CDR3 is 15 residues. This CDR3 is CASGGRAWANYGYTF. CDR3 sequence (DNA): TGTGCCAGCGGGGGGAGGGCATGGGCTAACTATGGCTACACCTTC.

The sample holds one count of this clone. The V call is TRBV4-3, the J call TRBJ2-3; TRBD2 matches 7 bases. The CDR3 sequence is 15 residues long. J lost 2 bases, V lost 5 bases, and 7 bases had no gene match. Germline CDR1 LGHNA, CDR2 YSLEER. The CDR3 spells CASSLGGGPTDTQYF. DNA for the CDR3: TGCGCCAGCAGCTTGGGGGGGGGACCCACAGATACGCAGTATTTT.